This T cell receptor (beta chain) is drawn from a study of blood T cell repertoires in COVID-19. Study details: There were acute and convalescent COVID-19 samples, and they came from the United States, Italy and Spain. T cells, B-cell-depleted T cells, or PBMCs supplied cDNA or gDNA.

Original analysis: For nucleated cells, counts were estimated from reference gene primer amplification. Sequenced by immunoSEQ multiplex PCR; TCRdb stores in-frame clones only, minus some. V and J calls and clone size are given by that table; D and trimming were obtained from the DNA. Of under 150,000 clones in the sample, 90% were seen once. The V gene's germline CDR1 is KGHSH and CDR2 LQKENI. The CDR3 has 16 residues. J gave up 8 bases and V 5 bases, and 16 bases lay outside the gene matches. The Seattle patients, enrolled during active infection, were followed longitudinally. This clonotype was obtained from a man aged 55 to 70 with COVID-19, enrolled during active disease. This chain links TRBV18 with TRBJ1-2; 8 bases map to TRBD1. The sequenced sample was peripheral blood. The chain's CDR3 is CASSFLQGAKGAGYTF. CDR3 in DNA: TGTGCCAGCTCATTTCTCCAGGGGGCGAAGGGAGCGGGCTACACCTTC.